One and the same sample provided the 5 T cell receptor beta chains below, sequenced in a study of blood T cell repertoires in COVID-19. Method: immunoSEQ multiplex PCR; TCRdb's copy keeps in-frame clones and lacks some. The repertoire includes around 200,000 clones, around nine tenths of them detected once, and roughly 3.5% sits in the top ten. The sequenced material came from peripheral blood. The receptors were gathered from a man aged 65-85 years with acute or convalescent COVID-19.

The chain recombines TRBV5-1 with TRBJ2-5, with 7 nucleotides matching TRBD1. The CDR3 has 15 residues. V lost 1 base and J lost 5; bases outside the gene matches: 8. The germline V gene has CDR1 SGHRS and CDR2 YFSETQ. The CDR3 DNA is TGCGCCAGCAGCTTGCCACACAGGGGTGGGGAGACCCAGTACTTC. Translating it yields CASSLPHRGGETQYF.

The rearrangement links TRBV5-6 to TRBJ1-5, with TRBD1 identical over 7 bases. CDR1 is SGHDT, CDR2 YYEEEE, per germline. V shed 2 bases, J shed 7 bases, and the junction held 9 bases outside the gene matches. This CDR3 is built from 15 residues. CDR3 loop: CASSLGRGLLQPQHF. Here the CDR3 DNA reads TGTGCCAGCAGCTTAGGCAGGGGGTTACTCCAGCCCCAGCATTTT.

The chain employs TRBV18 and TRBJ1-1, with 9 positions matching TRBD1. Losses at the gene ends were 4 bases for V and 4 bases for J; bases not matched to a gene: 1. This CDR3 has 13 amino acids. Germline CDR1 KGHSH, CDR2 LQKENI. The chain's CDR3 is CASSQGQGTEAFF. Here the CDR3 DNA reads TGTGCCAGCTCACAGGGACAGGGCACTGAAGCTTTCTTT. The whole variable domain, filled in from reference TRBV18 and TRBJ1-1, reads NAGVMQNPRHLVRRRGQEARLRCSPMKGHSHVYWYRQLPEEGLKFMVYLQKENIIDESGMPKERFSAEFPKEGPSILRIQQVVRGDSAAYFCASSQGQGTEAFFGQGTRLTVV.

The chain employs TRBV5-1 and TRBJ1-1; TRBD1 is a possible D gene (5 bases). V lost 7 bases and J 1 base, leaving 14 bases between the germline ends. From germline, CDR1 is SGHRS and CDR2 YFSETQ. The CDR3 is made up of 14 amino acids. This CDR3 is CASFPLTGNTEAFF. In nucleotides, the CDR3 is TGCGCCAGCTTCCCCCTTACAGGGAACACTGAAGCTTTCTTT.

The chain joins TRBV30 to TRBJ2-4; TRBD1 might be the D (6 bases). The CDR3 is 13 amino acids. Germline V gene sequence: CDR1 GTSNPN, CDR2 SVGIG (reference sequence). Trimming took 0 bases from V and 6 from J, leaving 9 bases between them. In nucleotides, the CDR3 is TGTGCCTGGAGTGTACAGGGCCCAAACATTCAGTACTTC. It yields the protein CAWSVQGPNIQYF. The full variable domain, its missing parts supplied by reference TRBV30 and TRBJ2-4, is SQTIHQWPATLVQPVGSPLSLECTVEGTSNPNLYWYRQAAGRGLQLLFYSVGIGQISSEVPQNLSASRPQDRQFILSSKKLLLSDSGFYLCAWSVQGPNIQYFGAGTRLSVL.